This TCR beta chain was profiled in a study of blood T cell repertoires in COVID-19. As for the study in general: The United States, Italy and Spain provided the acute and convalescent COVID-19 samples. In each case, the material was cDNA or gDNA derived from T cells, B-cell-depleted T cells, or PBMCs.

The CDR3 sequence is 12 residues long. CDR1 and CDR2 (germline): SGHNT, YENEEA. V gave up 1 base and J gave up 7 bases, with 8 bases separating them. Methods used by the authors: Using reference gene primer amplification, nucleated cell counts were estimated. TCRdb keeps only in-frame clones here, not all; method: immunoSEQ multiplex PCR. For V, J and clone size, that table is used; D and trimming come from the DNA. The profile shows approximately 250,000 clones, approximately 84% of them singletons. The source is a man over 45 with acute or convalescent COVID-19. This chain joins TRBV11-3 and TRBJ2-7; D call uncertain. Sequenced material: peripheral blood. CDR3 sequence (DNA): TGTGCCAGCAGCTTAGTTCGCGGTGAGCAGTACTTC. As protein: CASSLVRGEQYF.